The clone carrying this T cell receptor beta chain showed up just a few times. Its specificity is unknown. Trimming removed 3 bases from V and 2 bases from J; junction bases left unmatched: 9. This CDR3 is 17 amino acids long. The germline V gene has CDR1 LGHNA and CDR2 YNFKEQ. The source of the sample is a study of OX40 agonist ivuxolimab in advanced cancers. Turning to the study itself: Eligibility rules accepted prior anti-PD-1, anti-PD-L1 or anti-CTLA-4 therapy, and 40% had some. Findings and caveats of the study: At 0.1 to 3.0 mg/kg, clonal expansion of CD4+ and CD8+ blood T cells had occurred by week 6. Expanded clones tended on average to be more numerous among CD8+ T cells than CD4+.

The protocol was immunoSEQ multiplex PCR, while the TCRdb copy is restricted to in-frame clones and leaves out a portion. This table has roughly 53,000 clones, more than 70% appearing once. The sequence came from an adult with an advanced solid tumor such as melanoma, head and neck, liver or kidney cancer. The V call is TRBV4-2, the J call TRBJ1-5; 8 nucleotides line up with TRBD1. Source: CD4+ or CD8+ T cells sorted from blood, taken in a trial of the OX40 agonist ivuxolimab. The CDR3, as DNA: TGTGCCAGCAGCCAGGGGCAGGGACAGGTGCGCAATCAGCCCCAGCATTTT. It encodes CASSQGQGQVRNQPQHF.